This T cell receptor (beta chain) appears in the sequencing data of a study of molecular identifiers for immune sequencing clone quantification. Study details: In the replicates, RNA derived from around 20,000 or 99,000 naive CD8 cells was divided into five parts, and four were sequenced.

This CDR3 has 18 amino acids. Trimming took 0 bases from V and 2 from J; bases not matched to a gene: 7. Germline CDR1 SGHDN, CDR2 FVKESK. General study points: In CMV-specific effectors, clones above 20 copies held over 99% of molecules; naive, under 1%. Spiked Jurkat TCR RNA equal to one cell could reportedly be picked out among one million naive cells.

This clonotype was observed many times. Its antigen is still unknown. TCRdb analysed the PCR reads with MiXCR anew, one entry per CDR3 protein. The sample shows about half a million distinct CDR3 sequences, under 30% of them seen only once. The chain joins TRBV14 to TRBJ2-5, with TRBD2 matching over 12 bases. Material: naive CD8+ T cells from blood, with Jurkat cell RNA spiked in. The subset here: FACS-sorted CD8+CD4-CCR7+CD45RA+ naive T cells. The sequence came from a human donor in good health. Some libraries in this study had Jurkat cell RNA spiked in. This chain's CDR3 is CASSQDILAGGPQETQYF. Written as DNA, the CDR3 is TGTGCCAGCAGCCAAGATATTCTAGCGGGAGGGCCGCAAGAGACCCAGTACTTC.